The 16 T cell receptor beta chains below were found in one sample sequenced in a study of cytomegalovirus exposure and HLA in healthy donors. PCR employed 60 Vbeta and 13 Jbeta primers. Produced via immunoSEQ multiplex PCR; TCRdb's table is partial and in-frame only. The top ten hold 7% to 9% of the sample, which has 200,000 to 250,000 clones, approximately 82% seen once. The sample consisted of PBMCs. Receptor source: a woman in her fifties or sixties in good health and CMV-seropositive.

The chain is built from TRBV5-5 and TRBJ2-5; TRBD2 matches 13 bases. CDR1 and CDR2 (germline): SGHKS, YYEKEE (reference sequence). CDR3 length: 16 amino acids. J gave up 1 base and V 4 bases, and 4 bases lay outside the gene matches. The CDR3, as DNA: TGTGCCAGCAGCCCAAGACTAGCGGGAGGCCAAGAGACCCAGTACTTC. Translating it yields CASSPRLAGGQETQYF.

The gene calls are TRBV20-1 and TRBJ1-1; weak D call: TRBD1 (5 bases). Germline V gives CDR1 DFQATT, CDR2 SNEGSKA (reference sequence). The CDR3 has 11 residues. CDR3 in DNA: TGCATCTGCGGGGCCAACACTGAAGCTTTCTTT. It is translated as CICGANTEAFF.

The chain uses TRBV10-3 and TRBJ2-1, with 10 nucleotides matching TRBD1. The CDR3 has 19 amino acids. CDR1 and CDR2 (germline): ENHRY, SYGVKD. V was pared by 1 base and J by 5 bases, with 14 bases of the junction left unmatched. CDR3 DNA sequence: TGTGCCATCAGTGAGTACCGGGACAGGGGACATCGGATAAACAATGAGCAGTTCTTC. It is translated as CAISEYRDRGHRINNEQFF.

V is TRBV6-6 and J is TRBJ1-4; possible D gene TRBD1, 5 bases. CDR3 length: 14 residues. The V end was cut by 7 bases, the J end by 3 bases, with 12 bases between. From germline, CDR1 is MNHNY and CDR2 SVGAGI (reference sequence). The CDR3 is CASTQETANEKLFF. For the CDR3, the DNA is TGTGCCAGCACCCAGGAGACAGCTAATGAAAAACTGTTTTTT.

This clone has just one count. The J gene is TRBJ2-3, the V gene TRBV9; 11 bases align to TRBD2. From germline, CDR1 is SGDLS and CDR2 YYNGEE. V shed 4 bases, J shed 0 bases, and the junction held 19 bases outside the gene matches. CDR3 length: 21 residues. This chain's CDR3 is CASSPPMRGTSGHLSTDTQYF. CDR3 DNA sequence: TGTGCCAGCAGCCCGCCAATGAGGGGGACTAGCGGTCACCTTAGCACAGATACGCAGTATTTT. Looking up the rest from reference TRBV9 and TRBJ2-3 gives the full variable domain: DSGVTQTPKHLITATGQRVTLRCSPRSGDLSVYWYQQSLDQGLQFLIQYYNGEERAKGNILERFSAQQFPDLHSELNLSSLELGDSALYFCASSPPMRGTSGHLSTDTQYFGPGTRLTVL.

The rearrangement links TRBV19 to TRBJ2-7, with D tentatively TRBD1 (5 bases). CDR3 size: 13 residues. Germline-derived CDR1 and CDR2 are LNHDA and SQIVND (reference sequence). V was pared by 5 bases and J by 2 bases, with 10 bases between. This chain's CDR3 is CASSVQVAYEQYF. The CDR3 region has the DNA TGTGCCAGTAGTGTACAGGTCGCCTACGAGCAGTACTTC.

The V and J genes are TRBV18 and TRBJ2-1, with TRBD2 identical over 7 bases. The CDR3 spans 16 residues. The junction had 7 bases not matched to a gene; V was cut back by 5 bases and J by 0 bases. Germline V lookup: CDR1 KGHSH, CDR2 LQKENI. This chain's CDR3 is CASSLLAPSSYNEQFF. CDR3 coding DNA: TGTGCCAGCTCATTACTAGCGCCGAGCTCCTACAATGAGCAGTTCTTC. Looking up the rest from reference TRBV18 and TRBJ2-1 gives the full variable domain: NAGVMQNPRHLVRRRGQEARLRCSPMKGHSHVYWYRQLPEEGLKFMVYLQKENIIDESGMPKERFSAEFPKEGPSILRIQQVVRGDSAAYFCASSLLAPSSYNEQFFGPGTRLTVL.

The genes are TRBV5-6 and TRBJ2-6; 11 bases are a match to TRBD1. CDR3 length equals 17 residues. Germline assignment: CDR1 SGHDT and CDR2 YYEEEE. Trimming at V came to 4 bases and at J to 2 bases, leaving 5 bases not matched to a gene. In DNA, the CDR3 is TGTGCCAGCAGCGGGGGACAGGGGGACACTGGGGCCAACGTCCTGACTTTC. Its protein is CASSGGQGDTGANVLTF.

CDR3 nucleotide sequence: TGTGCCAGCACCCCCGGTCCGTATCAGCCCCAGCATTTT. Protein sequence: CASTPGPYQPQHF. The genes are TRBV28 and TRBJ1-5; D is undetermined. V lost 7 bases and J lost 5, with 12 bases in between. CDR3 length: 13 amino acids. Germline V gives CDR1 MDHEN, CDR2 SYDVKM. The full variable domain, completed using reference TRBV28 and TRBJ1-5, is DVKVTQSSRYLVKRTGEKVFLECVQDMDHENMFWYRQDPGLGLRLIYFSYDVKMKEKGDIPEGYSVSREKKERFSLILESASTNQTSMYLCASTPGPYQPQHFGDGTRLSIL.

CDR3 sequence reads: CASSKGQFEAFF. CDR3 nucleotide sequence: TGTGCCAGCAGTAAAGGACAGTTTGAAGCTTTCTTT. The rearrangement links TRBV6-1 to TRBJ1-1, with D perhaps matching TRBD1 (6 bases). The V and J ends lost 5 bases and 7 bases respectively, with 11 bases between them. This CDR3 is built from 12 residues. The V gene's germline CDR1 is MNHNS and CDR2 SASEGT.

J is TRBJ1-3 and V is TRBV5-4; the match to TRBD1 covers 8 bases. Losses at the gene ends were 4 bases for V and 0 bases for J; bases not matched to a gene: 12. Looked up from germline, CDR1 is SGHNT and CDR2 is YYREEE (reference sequence). The CDR3 sequence is 18 residues long. For the CDR3, the DNA is TGTGCCAGCAGCCCCGCCGGCAGGGGGCCCAACTCTGGAAACACCATATATTTT. Translating it yields CASSPAGRGPNSGNTIYF.

This clone turned up a few times. The chain couples TRBV5-6 to TRBJ1-5; unclear D gene. The CDR3 sequence is 12 residues long. The ends were cut back, 3 bases at V and 6 bases at J, with 7 bases in the middle. Germline V lookup: CDR1 SGHDT, CDR2 YYEEEE. In nucleotides, the CDR3 is TGTGCCAGCAGCTCCTATAGTCAGCCCCAGCATTTT. Translated, it gives CASSSYSQPQHF.

The chain joins TRBV7-8 to TRBJ1-1, with TRBD1 matching over 9 bases. The CDR3 consists of 15 residues. Germline CDR1 reads SGHVS; CDR2 reads FQNEAQ. V lost 3 bases and J lost 5; bases outside the gene matches: 7. The CDR3 reads CASSFNRGLGTEAFF. The DNA for the CDR3 is TGTGCCAGCAGCTTCAACAGGGGGCTCGGGACTGAAGCTTTCTTT.

There are a few counts of this clone. The chain joins TRBV7-8 to TRBJ2-5; D is perhaps TRBD2 (5 bases). The DNA end favors TRBJ2-7, so the J call may be wrong. The CDR3 has 13 residues. The germline V gene encodes CDR1 SGHVS and CDR2 FQNEAQ. CDR3 sequence: CASSLGSGVEQYF. Here the CDR3 DNA reads TGTGCCAGCAGCTTAGGATCCGGGGTCGAGCAGTACTTC.

The chain is built from TRBV5-1 and TRBJ2-1; 7 bases are shared with TRBD2. The CDR3 covers 16 residues. Germline lookup yields CDR1 SGHRS and CDR2 YFSETQ. V lost 0 bases and J lost 7; bases outside the gene matches: 10. This CDR3 is CASSLGVGGSGNEQFF. As DNA, the CDR3 is TGCGCCAGCAGCTTGGGGGTAGGCGGGAGTGGAAATGAGCAGTTCTTC.

The chain has TRBV28 and TRBJ1-2, with a tentative D call TRBD1 (5 bases). Per the germline V gene, CDR1 is MDHEN and CDR2 is SYDVKM. The CDR3 runs to 14 residues. V lost 3 bases to trimming and J lost 3 bases, with 11 bases between them. The CDR3 region has the DNA TGTGCCAGCAGTTTTATGGGGGGAGACTATGGCTACACCTTC. It is translated as CASSFMGGDYGYTF.